Listed here is a single T cell receptor (beta chain). What antigen it recognizes has not been identified. Nothing much larger sits one base from this clone, and base qualities are not available. The library was prepared using the immunoSEQ multiplex PCR assay. This immuneACCESS table, as held by TCRdb, lists in-frame sequences with V and J called but not all clones. Of the missing ones, under half trace to an unresolved V gene in checked studies; the others have no known cause. Recorded for this sample are about 87,000 clones; approximately 92% of them occurred a single time. The biggest ten clones account for around 1.4% of the sample. The CDR3 measures 12 amino acids from cysteine to phenylalanine. The only DNA kept is the CDR3, 36 bases in frame from the first base. The germline ends are 9 bases apart after V is trimmed by 3 bases and J by 3 bases. From a lookup of the germline V gene, CDR1 and CDR2 are SQVTM and ANQGSEA.

The data were obtained in a study of T cell changes during pregnancy in multiple sclerosis (dated by TCRdb to the late 2010s). At the level of the whole study: Changes in the T cell repertoire over the course of pregnancy were examined in this study in women with multiple sclerosis.

This receptor was taken from a female donor in good health, enrolled as a control in a pregnancy study. The source material was peripheral blood, sampled in the third trimester of pregnancy. The sequence is built from TRBV29-1 and TRBJ2-7; a confident D gene designation cannot be given. DNA sequence: TGCAGCGTTGAGCTGACTGACTACGAGCAGTACTTC. Its translation is CSVELTDYEQYF.